What follows is one T cell receptor beta chain and its context. The data were obtained in a study of blood T cell repertoires in COVID-19. Study-level background: There were acute and convalescent COVID-19 samples, and they came from the United States, Italy and Spain. Sample material is recorded as cDNA or gDNA derived from T cells, B-cell-depleted T cells, or PBMCs.

Authors' data handling: Amplifying reference gene primers gave estimates of nucleated cell counts. Produced via immunoSEQ multiplex PCR; TCRdb's table is partial and in-frame only. That table is the source of V, J and clone size, and D and trimming were worked out from the DNA. The table has hundreds of thousands of clones, roughly 85% seen once; the top ten hold about 1%. The CDR3 has 16 amino acids. Germline V lookup: CDR1 MNHEY, CDR2 SVGAGI. V shed 2 bases and J 1 base; nucleotides not matched to a gene: 6. V and J are TRBV6-5 and TRBJ1-2, with TRBD1 identical over 8 bases. This TCR came from a man aged 35-49 years with acute or convalescent COVID-19. Input material: peripheral blood. The CDR3 reads CASSYLGDRSNYGYTF. The CDR3 coding sequence is TGTGCCAGCAGTTACCTGGGGGACAGGAGTAACTATGGCTACACCTTC.